Shown below are 19 T cell receptor beta chains from a single sample sequenced in a study of cytomegalovirus exposure and HLA in healthy donors. With 60 Vbeta and 13 Jbeta primers, the PCR was carried out. Clones were read by immunoSEQ multiplex PCR, and TCRdb kept only the in-frame ones, dropping some. Of around 150,000 clones listed, over 75% were seen once; the top ten hold 1.5% to 2%. The sequenced sample was PBMCs. These receptor sequences come from a woman in her thirties in good health and CMV-seronegative.

This clone was observed once. V gene TRBV27 combines with J gene TRBJ2-5; perhaps TRBD2 as D (5 bases). V shed 0 bases and J shed 2 bases, with 7 bases lying between them. Germline V gives CDR1 MNHEY, CDR2 SMNVEV (reference sequence). The CDR3 totals 14 residues. The CDR3 protein is CASSLSERQETQYF. In DNA form, the CDR3 reads TGTGCCAGCAGTTTATCAGAGCGGCAAGAGACCCAGTACTTC.

The chain joins TRBV6-5 to TRBJ1-1, with D possibly matching TRBD1 (6 bases). This CDR3 contains 14 residues. V was shortened by 6 bases and J by 6 bases, with 17 bases between the two germline ends. Looked up from germline, CDR1 is MNHEY and CDR2 is SVGAGI. This CDR3 reads CASRPGDNFAEAFF. CDR3 sequence (DNA): TGTGCCAGCAGACCCGGGGACAATTTCGCTGAAGCTTTCTTT.

The chain recombines TRBV5-5 with TRBJ1-2; no definite D call. Per the germline V gene, CDR1 is SGHKS and CDR2 is YYEKEE (reference sequence). V lost 6 bases to trimming and J lost 8 bases, with 17 bases between them. CDR3 length equals 13 residues. CDR3 in amino acids: CASTWLLGDGYTF. DNA for the CDR3: TGTGCCAGCACCTGGCTCTTGGGCGACGGCTACACCTTC.

The rearrangement links TRBV25-1 to TRBJ2-2; TRBD1 matches 10 bases. The CDR3 is 15 amino acids. The V segment lost 11 bases and the J segment 4 bases; nucleotides outside the gene matches: 10. The germline V gene has CDR1 MGHDK and CDR2 SYGVNS. The CDR3 reads CACAGQGFGTGELFF. CDR3 DNA: TGTGCCTGCGCGGGACAGGGGTTTGGCACCGGGGAGCTGTTTTTT. The full variable domain, with the rest looked up from reference TRBV25-1 and TRBJ2-2, is EADIYQTPRYLVIGTGKKITLECSQTMGHDKMYWYQQDPGMELHLIHYSYGVNSTEKGDLSSESTVSRIRTEHFPLTLESARPSHTSQYLCACAGQGFGTGELFFGEGSRLTVL.

This clone was counted only a few times. The J gene is TRBJ1-1, the V gene TRBV25-1; weak D call: TRBD1 (5 bases). The CDR3 loop spans 11 amino acids. Germline assignment: CDR1 MGHDK and CDR2 SYGVNS. V lost 5 bases to trimming and J lost 7 bases, with 8 bases between them. The CDR3 spells CASSRGSEAFF. CDR3 DNA: TGTGCCAGCAGTCGGGGGAGTGAAGCTTTCTTT.

This clone has just a few counts. The chain joins TRBV7-2 to TRBJ1-5, with 9 bases lining up with TRBD1. Per the germline V gene, CDR1 is SGHTA and CDR2 is FQGNSA. CDR3 length equals 14 residues. Trimming at V came to 3 bases and at J to 5 bases, leaving 2 bases not matched to a gene. The CDR3 DNA reads as TGTGCCAGCAGCTTGGGACAGGGCTATCAGCCCCAGCATTTT. Translated, it gives CASSLGQGYQPQHF.

The genes are TRBV10-3 and TRBJ2-5; D gene unclear. Trimming cost V 10 bases and J 5 bases, with 17 bases left between them. The germline gives CDR1 ENHRY, CDR2 SYGVKD. This CDR3 comprises 13 residues. CDR3 DNA sequence: TGTGCCACCCTCCACCCAATACAGGAGACCCAGTACTTC. Its translation is CATLHPIQETQYF.

The gene calls are TRBV6-6 and TRBJ1-2, with TRBD1 as a possible D gene (5 bases). Trimming left V 0 bases short and J 0 bases short, with 11 bases between. The CDR3 length is 16 residues. Germline assignment: CDR1 MNHNY and CDR2 SVGAGI (reference sequence). The DNA for the CDR3 is TGTGCCAGCAGTTACTCGCGGGGGGTCGCTAACTATGGCTACACCTTC. Its protein product is CASSYSRGVANYGYTF.

The chain couples TRBV2 to TRBJ2-4, with 15 bases matching TRBD2. Germline V gives CDR1 SNHLY, CDR2 FYNNEI. V was clipped by 7 bases and J by 1 base; unmatched bases: 14. This CDR3 is built from 20 residues. CDR3 DNA: TGTGCCAGCACCACTGTTGGGACTAGCGGGGGGTATGGTGCCAAAAACATTCAGTACTTC. This translates into CASTTVGTSGGYGAKNIQYF.

The CDR3 DNA sequence: TGCGCCAGCAGCTTTTTCCGGGGGGCGCAGGGAATGAATTCACCCCTCCACTTT. This gives the protein CASSFFRGAQGMNSPLHF. The V gene is TRBV5-1, the J gene TRBJ1-6, with D possibly TRBD1 on 6 matching bases. The CDR3 totals 18 residues. V was shortened by 2 bases and J by 7 bases, with 22 bases between the two germline ends. The germline V gene has CDR1 SGHRS and CDR2 YFSETQ.

The rearrangement links TRBV10-3 to TRBJ1-3; possibly TRBD1 for D (5 bases). CDR1 ENHRY and CDR2 SYGVKD come from the germline V gene. Trimming left V 8 bases short and J 2 bases short, with 10 bases between. The CDR3 contains 13 residues. In nucleotides, the CDR3 is TGTGCCATCGGGGGGGTTCCTGGAAACACCATATATTTT. The encoded protein is CAIGGVPGNTIYF.

The chain recombines TRBV7-8 with TRBJ1-2; D is ambiguous. Germline assignment: CDR1 SGHVS and CDR2 FQNEAQ. The V end lost 1 base, the J end lost 5 bases, and 11 bases lay between the germline ends. CDR3 length: 14 residues. This chain's CDR3 is CASSLGATSYGYTF. As DNA, the CDR3 is TGTGCCAGCAGCTTAGGGGCCACGTCTTATGGCTACACCTTC.

Only a few counts were recorded for this clone. The chain joins TRBV25-1 to TRBJ2-6; no reliable D call. Germline CDR1 MGHDK, CDR2 SYGVNS. The CDR3 has 14 residues. Trimming left V 3 bases short and J 3 bases short, with 6 bases between. The CDR3 nucleotides are TGTGCCAGCAGTGACCCTCGTGGGGCCAACGTCCTGACTTTC. Its translation: CASSDPRGANVLTF.

The chain employs TRBV6-5 and TRBJ1-6; 11 nucleotides align to TRBD1. V lost 0 bases to trimming and J lost 12 bases; unmatched junction nucleotides: 1. This CDR3 has 14 amino acids. Looked up from germline, CDR1 is MNHEY and CDR2 is SVGAGI. The CDR3, as DNA: TGTGCCAGCAGTTACTCCGGGACAGGGGGACCCCTCCACTTT. This codes for CASSYSGTGGPLHF.

The CDR3 protein is CALELGGYGYTF. CDR3 in DNA: TGTGCCTTAGAATTAGGGGGTTATGGCTACACCTTC. The V call is TRBV30, the J call TRBJ1-2; a possible D gene is TRBD1 (6 bases). Germline CDR1 GTSNPN, CDR2 SVGIG (reference sequence). V was cut by 7 bases and J by 5 bases, with 14 bases left in between. The CDR3 spans 12 residues. The complete variable domain, with remaining parts taken from reference TRBV30 and TRBJ1-2, reads SQTIHQWPATLVQPVGSPLSLECTVEGTSNPNLYWYRQAAGRGLQLLFYSVGIGQISSEVPQNLSASRPQDRQFILSSKKLLLSDSGFYLCALELGGYGYTFGSGTRLTVV.

The V call is TRBV6-4, the J call TRBJ1-1; D is possibly TRBD1 (5 bases). This CDR3 is built from 15 residues. CDR1 and CDR2 (germline): MRHNA, SNTAGT. Trimming removed 6 bases at V and 1 base at J, with 15 bases between. DNA of the CDR3: TGTGCCAGCAGACCTTCTTGGCAGGGGAACACTGAAGCTTTCTTT. It translates to CASRPSWQGNTEAFF.

The chain links TRBV11-2 to TRBJ1-4; 7 bases are shared with TRBD1. V lost 5 bases and J lost 12; bases outside the gene matches: 0. Germline CDR1 reads SGHAT; CDR2 reads FQNNGV. This CDR3 has 10 residues. CDR3 bases: TGTGCCAGCAGCGGGACAGAACTGTTTTTT. Its translation: CASSGTELFF. Using reference TRBV11-2 and TRBJ1-4 for the parts outside the CDR3, the full variable domain is EAGVAQSPRYKIIEKRQSVAFWCNPISGHATLYWYQQILGQGPKLLIQFQNNGVVDDSQLPKDRFSAERLKGVDSTLKIQPAKLEDSAVYLCASSGTELFFGSGTQLSVL.

V gene TRBV9 combines with J gene TRBJ1-2; 8 nucleotides align to TRBD1. From germline, CDR1 is SGDLS and CDR2 YYNGEE. The CDR3 spans 14 residues. Germline trimming cut 0 bases from V and 4 bases from J; bases unmatched to any gene: 2. CDR3 nucleotides: TGTGCCAGCAGCGTAGAGGGACAGGCCTATGGCTACACCTTC. Protein product: CASSVEGQAYGYTF.

The chain employs TRBV9 and TRBJ1-1; no definite D call. CDR3 length equals 13 residues. Germline V lookup: CDR1 SGDLS, CDR2 YYNGEE. Trimming removed 0 bases at V and 0 bases at J, with 3 bases between. The CDR3 sequence is CASSVAMNTEAFF. CDR3 coding DNA: TGTGCCAGCAGCGTAGCAATGAACACTGAAGCTTTCTTT.